The 32 T cell receptor beta chains reported below all come from one sample, sequenced in a study of beta chain features in type 1 diabetes. The study, taken as a whole, reports: In all four CD4+ subsets, TCRB CDR3 length was significantly, moderately reduced in type 1 diabetes.

What these receptors recognize is not known. The sequenced template was cDNA made from the entire isolated RNA. Profiled with immunoSEQ multiplex PCR; TCRdb holds only in-frame clones, not every one. The table has about 160,000 clones, 6% to 9% seen once; the top ten hold 0.5%. The sequencing input was central memory CD4+ T cells from blood. The receptor set was obtained from a man aged 18 to 30 with type 1 diabetes.

The gene calls are TRBV11-2 and TRBJ1-3; 8 bases are a match to TRBD1. In germline, CDR1 is SGHAT, CDR2 FQNNGV. With 1 base clipped from V and 4 bases from J, the junction kept 9 bases outside the gene matches. The CDR3 sequence is 17 residues long. CDR3 in amino acids: CASSLAPTGGSGNTIYF. CDR3 nucleotide sequence: TGTGCCAGCAGCTTAGCCCCCACAGGGGGATCCGGAAACACCATATATTTT. The full variable domain, completed using reference TRBV11-2 and TRBJ1-3, is EAGVAQSPRYKIIEKRQSVAFWCNPISGHATLYWYQQILGQGPKLLIQFQNNGVVDDSQLPKDRFSAERLKGVDSTLKIQPAKLEDSAVYLCASSLAPTGGSGNTIYFGEGSWLTVV.

As concerns this clone: Other DNA sequences of this sample code for an identical CDR3. The chain combines TRBV19 with TRBJ1-5; tentative D call: TRBD1 (5 bases). Per germline, CDR1 LNHDA and CDR2 SQIVND (reference sequence). Trimming cost V 3 bases and J 2 bases, with 11 bases left between them. CDR3 length: 15 amino acids. CDR3 amino acids: CASSIGTGGNQPQHF. The CDR3, as DNA: TGTGCCAGTAGTATTGGAACAGGCGGCAATCAGCCCCAGCATTTT.

The chain recombines TRBV30 with TRBJ1-2; 10 nucleotides match TRBD1. The germline CDR1 and CDR2 sequences are GTSNPN and SVGIG (reference sequence). V shed 2 bases, J shed 1 base, and the junction held 7 bases outside the gene matches. The CDR3 covers 16 residues. The CDR3 loop is CAWSYPGQGNNYGYTF. The CDR3 bases are TGTGCCTGGAGTTATCCGGGACAGGGGAATAACTATGGCTACACCTTC.

This clone was seen more than once but under ten times. The chain's CDR3 is CASSLGLQMSEQYF. The CDR3 nucleotides read TGTGCCAGCAGCTTGGGGCTACAGATGAGCGAGCAGTACTTC. The chain joins TRBV5-6 to TRBJ2-7; D gene ambiguous. Trimming pared 0 bases from V and 6 bases from J, leaving 13 bases between. The CDR3 contains 14 residues. CDR1 SGHDT and CDR2 YYEEEE come from the germline V gene.

CDR3 amino acids: CSVRERGGADTQYF. CDR3 coding DNA: TGCAGCGTTAGGGAGCGGGGGGGCGCAGATACGCAGTATTTT. The chain employs TRBV29-1 and TRBJ2-3; 10 bases align to TRBD2. Germline V gives CDR1 SQVTM, CDR2 ANQGSEA. Germline trimming cut 5 bases from V and 4 bases from J; bases unmatched to any gene: 6. The CDR3 consists of 14 residues.

This clone turned up a few times. The genes are TRBV6-1 and TRBJ1-4, with TRBD1 matching 8 bases. This CDR3 has 13 residues. CDR1 and CDR2 from the germline V gene are MNHNS and SASEGT. Trimming cost V 3 bases and J 6 bases; bases outside gene matches: 0. CDR3: CASSDRGHEKLFF. The CDR3 DNA follows: TGTGCCAGCAGTGACAGGGGGCATGAAAAACTGTTTTTT.

Ten or more counts support this clone. The chain combines TRBV7-2 with TRBJ1-1, with 8 bases that match TRBD1. The CDR3 has 14 amino acids. Germline V gives CDR1 SGHTA, CDR2 FQGNSA. The junction had 4 bases not matched to a gene; V was cut back by 6 bases and J by 1 base. The CDR3 nucleotides read TGTGCCAGCAGACGACAGGGGAAGAACACTGAAGCTTTCTTT. This translates into CASRRQGKNTEAFF.

This chain connects TRBV5-1 to TRBJ2-7; 7 bases match TRBD2. The V and J ends lost 2 bases and 0 bases, in that order; junction bases with no gene match: 5. From germline, CDR1 is SGHRS and CDR2 YFSETQ. The CDR3 consists of 15 residues. CDR3 region: CASSFAGGFSYEQYF. Written as DNA, the CDR3 is TGCGCCAGCAGCTTCGCCGGGGGGTTCTCCTACGAGCAGTACTTC. Full variable domain (remainder filled in from reference TRBV5-1 and TRBJ2-7): KAGVTQTPRYLIKTRGQQVTLSCSPISGHRSVSWYQQTPGQGLQFLFEYFSETQRNKGNFPGRFSGRQFSNSRSEMNVSTLELGDSALYLCASSFAGGFSYEQYFGPGTRLTVT.

This clone was observed a few times. The CDR3: CASSVDPGPQETQYF. The CDR3 DNA is TGTGCCAGCAGCGTAGATCCAGGCCCCCAAGAGACCCAGTACTTC. The V and J genes are TRBV9 and TRBJ2-5; D unclear. V was cut by 0 bases and J by 1 base, with 10 bases left in between. The V gene's germline CDR1 is SGDLS and CDR2 YYNGEE. The CDR3 runs 15 residues.

The chain has TRBV2 and TRBJ2-7; weak D call: TRBD1 (5 bases). Germline V gene data show CDR1 as SNHLY and CDR2 as FYNNEI. V dropped 6 bases and J dropped 6 bases, with 18 bases sitting between them. CDR3 length equals 14 residues. The CDR3, as DNA: TGTGCCAGCAGCCCTACGGACAACCAGCTCGAGCAGTACTTC. Its protein product is CASSPTDNQLEQYF.

J is TRBJ1-1 and V is TRBV6-5; 7 bases line up with TRBD1. Germline V lookup: CDR1 MNHEY, CDR2 SVGAGI. J gave up 1 base and V 6 bases, and 8 bases lay outside the gene matches. The CDR3 sequence is 15 residues long. CDR3 DNA: TGTGCCAGCAGGGAGCCGGGACAGAAGAACACTGAAGCTTTCTTT. It translates to CASREPGQKNTEAFF.

The chain couples TRBV18 to TRBJ2-5; D unresolved. Trimming cost V 5 bases and J 5 bases, with 12 bases left between them. CDR1 is KGHSH and CDR2 is LQKENI in the germline V gene. The CDR3 spans 13 residues. The CDR3 sequence is CASSVGGAETQYF. The CDR3 DNA sequence: TGTGCCAGCTCAGTCGGTGGAGCGGAGACCCAGTACTTC.

There are many counts of this clone. V is TRBV5-4 and J is TRBJ2-3, with 9 bases identical to TRBD2. Trimming cost V 0 bases and J 14 bases; bases outside gene matches: 10. In germline, CDR1 is SGHNT, CDR2 YYREEE (reference sequence). The CDR3 spans 14 residues. CDR3 sequence reads: CASSLGTSAERSYF. The CDR3 coding sequence is TGTGCCAGCAGCTTGGGGACTAGCGCCGAAAGGTCGTATTTT.

The chain links TRBV28 to TRBJ1-2; D ambiguous. The germline V gene has CDR1 MDHEN and CDR2 SYDVKM. The length of the CDR3 is 11 residues. V dropped 6 bases and J dropped 8 bases, with 10 bases sitting between them. CDR3 DNA: TGTGCCAGCAGCCCCAACATAGGCTACACCTTC. This translates into CASSPNIGYTF.

This clone was recorded many times. The chain combines TRBV27 with TRBJ1-6; 10 nucleotides line up with TRBD1. Germline loops: CDR1 MNHEY, CDR2 SMNVEV (reference sequence). This CDR3 comprises 14 residues. Trimming removed 4 bases from V and 8 bases from J; junction bases left unmatched: 2. CDR3 nucleotide sequence: TGTGCCAGCAGTTGGACAGGGGGGGATTCACCCCTCCACTTT. As protein: CASSWTGGDSPLHF.

The rearrangement links TRBV4-3 to TRBJ2-7; TRBD1 aligns across 10 bases. Germline V lookup: CDR1 LGHNA, CDR2 YSLEER. Trimming cost V 0 bases and J 7 bases; bases outside gene matches: 9. The CDR3 has 16 residues. The CDR3 coding sequence is TGCGCCAGCAGCCAAGAAGCGACAGGGGGCCACGGGGAGCAGTACTTC. Translating it yields CASSQEATGGHGEQYF.

The chain employs TRBV7-7 and TRBJ2-3; TRBD2 aligns across 8 bases. Germline lookup yields CDR1 SSHAT and CDR2 FNYEAQ (reference sequence). The V segment lost 4 bases and the J segment 5 bases; nucleotides outside the gene matches: 8. This CDR3 region has 15 residues. The CDR3 DNA is TGTGCCAGCAGCTCAGGACCGGGAGGGGTAGATACGCAGTATTTT. Translated: CASSSGPGGVDTQYF. Together with reference TRBV7-7 and TRBJ2-3, the CDR3 gives the full variable domain: GAGVSQSPRYKVTKRGQDVTLRCDPISSHATLYWYQQALGQGPEFLTYFNYEAQPDKSGLPSDRFSAERPEGSISTLTIQRTEQRDSAMYRCASSSGPGGVDTQYFGPGTRLTVL.

There are a few counts of this clone. The gene calls are TRBV5-4 and TRBJ2-5; the D gene is possibly TRBD1 (5 bases). Germline V gene sequence: CDR1 SGHNT, CDR2 YYREEE (reference sequence). This CDR3 contains 13 residues. V was cut by 3 bases and J by 2 bases, with 8 bases left in between. The CDR3 sequence: CASSYDRQETQYF. The CDR3 DNA follows: TGTGCCAGCAGCTATGACAGACAAGAGACCCAGTACTTC.

This clone has a count of ten or more. This chain uses TRBV7-2 with TRBJ2-7; D perhaps matches TRBD2 (6 bases). Germline loops: CDR1 SGHTA, CDR2 FQGNSA. The CDR3 length is 15 residues. Trimming took off 5 bases at V and 2 bases at J, with 16 bases between the two ends. This chain's CDR3 is CASSTIRDSAYEQYF. CDR3 sequence (DNA): TGTGCCAGCAGCACTATAAGGGACTCCGCCTACGAGCAGTACTTC.

The V gene is TRBV7-8, the J gene TRBJ2-3; the D gene is possibly TRBD2 (6 bases). CDR3 length equals 14 residues. The germline CDR1 and CDR2 sequences are SGHVS and FQNEAQ. V gave up 3 bases and J gave up 3 bases, with 10 bases separating them. The CDR3 nucleotides read TGTGCCAGCAGCTTGGTTAGCGGAACAGATACGCAGTATTTT. Amino acids: CASSLVSGTDTQYF. The full variable domain, completed using reference TRBV7-8 and TRBJ2-3, is GAGVSQSPRYKVAKRGQDVALRCDPISGHVSLFWYQQALGQGPEFLTYFQNEAQLDKSGLPSDRFFAERPEGSVSTLKIQRTQQEDSAVYLCASSLVSGTDTQYFGPGTRLTVL.

This clone turned up a few times. V usage is TRBV4-2 and J usage is TRBJ2-3, with 10 bases lining up with TRBD1. Germline values: CDR1 LGHNA, CDR2 YNFKEQ. V lost 5 bases, J lost 5 bases, and 7 bases stayed unmatched. The CDR3 totals 15 residues. The CDR3 loop reads CASSGKTGGLDTQYF. CDR3 bases: TGTGCCAGCAGCGGGAAGACAGGGGGCTTAGATACGCAGTATTTT.

This clone showed up just a few times. This chain joins TRBV27 and TRBJ1-6; D is perhaps TRBD1 (6 bases). Germline lookup yields CDR1 MNHEY and CDR2 SMNVEV (reference sequence). V lost 7 bases to trimming and J lost 13 bases, with 17 bases between them. The CDR3 runs 13 residues. The CDR3: CASTMTGQTPLHF. CDR3 sequence (DNA): TGTGCCAGCACCATGACAGGCCAAACGCCCCTCCACTTT.

The chain has TRBV30 and TRBJ1-5; D uncertain. This CDR3 region has 13 residues. Trimming pared 4 bases from V and 6 bases from J, leaving 13 bases between. Germline assignment: CDR1 GTSNPN and CDR2 SVGIG (reference sequence). The CDR3 DNA sequence: TGTGCCTGGACACCGTCGACGGGTCAGCCCCAGCATTTT. Its protein is CAWTPSTGQPQHF.

This clone showed up just a few times. This chain links TRBV5-1 with TRBJ2-5; 7 nucleotides match TRBD2. Germline V lookup: CDR1 SGHRS, CDR2 YFSETQ. The CDR3 covers 17 residues. V lost 4 bases to trimming and J lost 1 base; unmatched junction nucleotides: 13. In DNA, the CDR3 is TGCGCCAGCAGCCAAAGGGCGGTAGCGGGCCCCCAAGAGACCCAGTACTTC. Its translation is CASSQRAVAGPQETQYF.

This clone was counted a few times. The CDR3 loop is CASSTTGFGTEAFF. CDR3 in DNA: TGTGCCAGCAGTACGACAGGGTTTGGCACTGAAGCTTTCTTT. The chain uses TRBV7-9 and TRBJ1-1; 7 bases match TRBD1. The V gene's germline CDR1 is SEHNR and CDR2 FQNEAQ (reference sequence). This CDR3 has 14 amino acids. The trim removed 6 bases at V and 4 bases at J, leaving 8 bases unmatched.

The chain recombines TRBV11-2 with TRBJ2-7, with D maybe TRBD2 (6 bases). The CDR3 is 15 residues long. V was shortened by 5 bases and J by 0 bases, with 14 bases between the two germline ends. CDR1 and CDR2 (germline): SGHAT, FQNNGV. The CDR3 sequence: CASSPGPGSSYEQYF. The CDR3 bases are TGTGCCAGCAGCCCAGGGCCCGGGAGCTCCTACGAGCAGTACTTC.

The chain recombines TRBV5-1 with TRBJ2-7, with 11 bases matching TRBD1. The CDR3 spans 14 residues. CDR1 and CDR2 from the germline V gene are SGHRS and YFSETQ. Germline trimming cut 4 bases from V and 4 bases from J; bases unmatched to any gene: 4. CDR3 nucleotides: TGCGCCAGCAGCCGGACAGGGGGCGGGTACGAGCAGTACTTC. Translation: CASSRTGGGYEQYF.

This clone was observed a few times. The CDR3 DNA reads as TGTGCCAGCAGCCCTGACAGCCCTTTCTTACCTAACTATGGCTACACCTTC. Protein sequence: CASSPDSPFLPNYGYTF. V and J are TRBV7-2 and TRBJ1-2; D might be TRBD1 (5 bases). The ends were cut back, 5 bases at V and 0 bases at J, with 19 bases in the middle. The CDR3 extends over 17 amino acids. Germline V CDR1 and CDR2: SGHTA, FQGNSA.

The chain recombines TRBV7-2 with TRBJ1-1; D perhaps matches TRBD1 (5 bases). In germline, CDR1 is SGHTA, CDR2 FQGNSA. This CDR3 is 14 amino acids long. V was pared by 1 base and J by 7 bases, with 13 bases between. The CDR3 DNA reads TGTGCCAGCAGCTTAGGGCATGACAGTGTTGAAGCTTTCTTT. Amino acid sequence: CASSLGHDSVEAFF.

V usage is TRBV5-1 and J usage is TRBJ2-3; D unresolved. CDR1 and CDR2 (germline): SGHRS, YFSETQ. Trimming shortened V by 4 bases and J by 1 base, and 7 bases separated the two germline ends. There are 13 residues in the CDR3. CDR3 sequence (DNA): TGCGCCAGCAGCGTTACTCGCACAGATACGCAGTATTTT. Protein sequence: CASSVTRTDTQYF. Full variable domain (outside the CDR3, taken from reference TRBV5-1 and TRBJ2-3): KAGVTQTPRYLIKTRGQQVTLSCSPISGHRSVSWYQQTPGQGLQFLFEYFSETQRNKGNFPGRFSGRQFSNSRSEMNVSTLELGDSALYLCASSVTRTDTQYFGPGTRLTVL.

This clone was seen more than once but under ten times. V gene TRBV28 combines with J gene TRBJ2-7, with 16 nucleotides matching TRBD2. The V gene end was trimmed by 6 bases and the J gene end by 4 bases; junction bases not matched to a gene: 12. CDR3 length: 18 residues. Germline loops: CDR1 MDHEN, CDR2 SYDVKM. CDR3: CASSPGTSGRAGVYEQYF. In nucleotides, the CDR3 is TGTGCCAGCAGCCCCGGGACTAGCGGGAGGGCCGGGGTGTACGAGCAGTACTTC.

This chain links TRBV15 with TRBJ1-5, with a tentative D call TRBD1 (6 bases). Per the germline V gene, CDR1 is LNHNV and CDR2 is YYDKDF (reference sequence). The V end lost 4 bases, the J end lost 5 bases, and 12 bases lay between the germline ends. This CDR3 region has 14 residues. The CDR3 nucleotides are TGTGCCACCAGCACACGGACAGCCTATCAGCCCCAGCATTTT. Translating it yields CATSTRTAYQPQHF.